One and the same sample provided the 14 T cell receptor beta chains below, sequenced in a study of blood T cells in healthy people across ages. A J-beta primer mix and a sample-barcoded 5' primer were used in a second PCR of roughly 7 to 12 cycles. TCRdb analysed the 5' RACE reads with MiXCR anew, one entry per CDR3 protein. The sample carries over 1,200,000 distinct CDR3 sequences, 55% to 75% recorded once. The sequenced sample consisted of blood. These receptors were taken from a young man in good health.

This chain joins TRBV5-1 and TRBJ2-1; 7 bases map to TRBD2. The J call is doubtful: the DNA matches TRBJ2-7 better. Germline lookup yields CDR1 SGHRS and CDR2 YFSETQ. The CDR3 contains 14 residues. The CDR3 protein is CASGRTSDNYEQYF. The CDR3 coding sequence is TGCGCCAGCGGTCGAACTAGCGACAACTACGAGCAGTACTTC.

V gene TRBV10-3 combines with J gene TRBJ2-7; D might be TRBD1 (6 bases). The CDR3 totals 12 residues. CDR1 and CDR2 from the germline V gene are ENHRY and SYGVKD. V was shortened by 8 bases and J by 3 bases, with 11 bases between the two germline ends. The DNA for the CDR3 is TGTGCCATCCGGGACACCTTCTACGAGCAGTACTTC. Protein: CAIRDTFYEQYF.

This clonotype has ten or more counts. This chain connects TRBV4-3 to TRBJ2-3, with D possibly matching TRBD2 (6 bases). From germline, CDR1 is LGHNA and CDR2 YSLEER. CDR3 size: 15 residues. V lost 0 bases and J lost 6, with 13 bases in between. Here the CDR3 reads CASSQERRGRDTQYF. CDR3 coding DNA: TGCGCCAGCAGCCAAGAGAGGAGGGGTCGCGATACGCAGTATTTT.

This clonotype was observed a few times. V and J are TRBV4-1 and TRBJ2-1; 13 nucleotides match TRBD2. This CDR3 is built from 16 residues. Per the germline V gene, CDR1 is MGHRA and CDR2 is YSYEKL. The J segment lost 8 bases and the V segment lost 4 bases, leaving 8 bases of the junction unmatched. The CDR3 region has the DNA TGCGCCAGCAGCCTACGGACTAGCGGGAGTAGGTATGAGCAGTTCTTC. Translating gives CASSLRTSGSRYEQFF.

The J gene is TRBJ1-1, the V gene TRBV4-1; D might be TRBD1 (5 bases). Per germline, CDR1 MGHRA and CDR2 YSYEKL. CDR3 size: 14 residues. Trimming removed 0 bases from V and 9 bases from J, with 14 bases in between. The CDR3 DNA follows: TGCGCCAGCAGCCAAGACTATGAAACAGGCCAAGCTTTCTTT. Protein product: CASSQDYETGQAFF.

J is TRBJ2-3 and V is TRBV20-1, with D possibly matching TRBD1 (6 bases). Trimming shortened V by 7 bases and J by 4 bases, and 15 bases separated the two germline ends. Germline loops: CDR1 DFQATT, CDR2 SNEGSKA (reference sequence). This CDR3 is built from 13 residues. This chain's CDR3 is CSGLGRGPDTQYF. The CDR3 region has the DNA TGCAGTGGTCTCGGCAGGGGCCCAGATACGCAGTATTTT.

A few counts support this clonotype. V and J are TRBV12-3 or TRBV12-4 and TRBJ2-7, with 8 bases fitting TRBD1. Trimming cost V 6 bases and J 0 bases; bases outside gene matches: 7. This CDR3 is 15 amino acids long. The CDR3 is CASSSHRGSSYEQYF. The CDR3 DNA follows: TGTGCCAGCAGCTCCCACAGGGGGAGCTCCTACGAGCAGTACTTC.

This chain links TRBV18 with TRBJ2-3; 7 bases agree with TRBD2. CDR3 length equals 17 residues. V lost 6 bases and J lost 0; bases outside the gene matches: 12. Germline-derived CDR1 and CDR2 are KGHSH and LQKENI. The CDR3 nucleotides are TGTGCCAGCTCCTCCGCGGGAGTTTCTTCTAGCACAGATACGCAGTATTTT. Translating gives CASSSAGVSSSTDTQYF.

V usage is TRBV20-1 and J usage is TRBJ2-1, with TRBD2 matching over 10 bases. J lost 1 base, V lost 1 base, and 7 bases had no gene match. CDR1 DFQATT and CDR2 SNEGSKA come from the germline V gene (reference sequence). The CDR3 has 17 amino acids. The CDR3, as DNA: TGCAGTGCTAGAGTTGCGGGACTAGCGCTTTCCTACAATGAGCAGTTCTTC. Translation: CSARVAGLALSYNEQFF.

This chain connects TRBV5-5 to TRBJ2-5; the D is unclear. Trimming left V 4 bases short and J 11 bases short, with 18 bases between. The length of the CDR3 is 13 residues. From germline, CDR1 is SGHKS and CDR2 YYEKEE (reference sequence). The CDR3 sequence: CASSLRLEFEQYF. In nucleotides, the CDR3 is TGTGCCAGCAGCCTCCGACTCGAATTTGAGCAGTACTTC.

In its sample, this clonotype was seen once. The V call is TRBV15, the J call TRBJ1-6; no clear D. The CDR3 spans 17 residues. V dropped 0 bases and J dropped 10 bases, with 19 bases sitting between them. In germline, CDR1 is LNHNV, CDR2 YYDKDF (reference sequence). Written as DNA, the CDR3 is TGTGCCACCAGCAGAGACGGCGGGATTCCAGCCCTCTCACCCCTCCACTTT. The encoded protein is CATSRDGGIPALSPLHF.

This chain connects TRBV20-1 to TRBJ2-5; perhaps TRBD2 as D (6 bases). Trimming shortened V by 6 bases and J by 4 bases, and 15 bases separated the two germline ends. The CDR3 sequence is 13 residues long. Germline CDR1 and CDR2: DFQATT and SNEGSKA (reference sequence). The CDR3 region is CSAASSVGETQYF. CDR3 nucleotide sequence: TGCAGTGCGGCCTCTAGCGTCGGAGAGACCCAGTACTTC.

The rearrangement uses TRBV12-3 or TRBV12-4 and TRBJ2-5, with D possibly TRBD1 on 6 matching bases. This CDR3 region has 14 residues. Between the trimmed V and J ends, which lost 6 bases and 4 bases, there was a span of 15 bases. The CDR3 is CASSGTFFRETQYF. The DNA for the CDR3 is TGTGCCAGCAGCGGGACATTCTTTCGAGAGACCCAGTACTTC.

This clonotype was counted between two and nine times. The chain has TRBV2 and TRBJ2-1, with D tentatively TRBD2 (5 bases). This CDR3 has 12 residues. Trimming shortened V by 8 bases and J by 2 bases, and 7 bases separated the two germline ends. The V gene's germline CDR1 is SNHLY and CDR2 FYNNEI. The CDR3 DNA sequence: TGTGCCAGCTTCGGGACCTACAATGAGCAGTTCTTC. As protein: CASFGTYNEQFF.